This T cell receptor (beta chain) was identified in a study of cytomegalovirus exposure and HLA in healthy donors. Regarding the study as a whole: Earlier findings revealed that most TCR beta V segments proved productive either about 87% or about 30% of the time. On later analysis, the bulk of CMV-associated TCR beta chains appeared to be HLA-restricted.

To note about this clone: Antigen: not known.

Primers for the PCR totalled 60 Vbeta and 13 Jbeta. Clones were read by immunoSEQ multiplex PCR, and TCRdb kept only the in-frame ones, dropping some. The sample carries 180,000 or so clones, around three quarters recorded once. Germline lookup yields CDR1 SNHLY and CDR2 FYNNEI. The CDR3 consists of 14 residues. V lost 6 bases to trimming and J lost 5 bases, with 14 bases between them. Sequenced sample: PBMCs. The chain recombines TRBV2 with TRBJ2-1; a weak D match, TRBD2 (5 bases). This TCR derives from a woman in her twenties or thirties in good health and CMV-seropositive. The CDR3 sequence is CASSASRNNNEQFF. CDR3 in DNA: TGTGCCAGCAGCGCTAGCAGAAACAACAATGAGCAGTTCTTC.